The 20 T cell receptor beta chains listed next were all sequenced from one sample in a study of OX40 agonist ivuxolimab in advanced cancers. Libraries were prepared by immunoSEQ multiplex PCR; TCRdb keeps only in-frame clonotypes and omits some of them. The sample lists some 120,000 clones, around 93% occurring once. The specimen was CD4+ or CD8+ T cells sorted from blood, collected in a trial of the OX40 agonist ivuxolimab. The receptors stem from an adult with an advanced solid tumor such as melanoma, head and neck, liver or kidney cancer.

This chain joins TRBV6-5 and TRBJ2-7, with 7 bases fitting TRBD1. The V segment lost 8 bases and the J segment 6 bases; nucleotides outside the gene matches: 7. This CDR3 spans 12 amino acids. Germline lookup yields CDR1 MNHEY and CDR2 SVGAGI. The CDR3 here is CASRQGDGEQYF. The CDR3 coding sequence is TGTGCCAGCCGACAGGGCGACGGCGAGCAGTACTTC.

The gene calls are TRBV29-1 and TRBJ2-3, with D possibly TRBD1 on 5 matching bases. Germline V gene sequence: CDR1 SQVTM, CDR2 ANQGSEA. The CDR3 runs to 10 residues. Trimming shortened V by 5 bases and J by 7 bases, and 7 bases separated the two germline ends. This CDR3 is CSVQGNTQYF. DNA for the CDR3: TGCAGCGTTCAGGGTAATACGCAGTATTTT.

The chain's CDR3 is CASSPMEIYNEQFF. For the CDR3, the DNA is TGTGCCAGCAGCCCCATGGAGATCTACAATGAGCAGTTCTTC. The chain couples TRBV11-2 to TRBJ2-1; no clear D. The germline V gene encodes CDR1 SGHAT and CDR2 FQNNGV. The CDR3 is 14 residues long. V was trimmed by 5 bases and J by 3 bases, leaving 11 bases between them.

This clone was counted a single time. CDR3: CASRRTDLNTEAFF. The CDR3 coding sequence is TGTGCCAGCCGCAGGACAGATTTAAACACTGAAGCTTTCTTT. V is TRBV18 and J is TRBJ1-1; D possibly corresponds to TRBD1 (6 bases). With 8 bases removed from V and 2 bases from J, the gap between germline ends came to 15 bases. CDR3 length: 14 amino acids. The germline V gene encodes CDR1 KGHSH and CDR2 LQKENI.

The chain recombines TRBV2 with TRBJ2-7; TRBD1 matches at 7 bases. Germline CDR1 is SNHLY and CDR2 is FYNNEI. Germline trimming cut 5 bases from V and 2 bases from J; bases unmatched to any gene: 6. The CDR3 sequence is 14 residues long. As DNA, the CDR3 is TGTGCCAGCAGTTCGGACAGGCCAGCCTACGAGCAGTACTTC. Translated: CASSSDRPAYEQYF.

V usage is TRBV27 and J usage is TRBJ2-3, with a possible D match to TRBD2 (5 bases). The germline V gene encodes CDR1 MNHEY and CDR2 SMNVEV (reference sequence). V lost 4 bases to trimming and J lost 2 bases, with 19 bases between them. This CDR3 region has 17 residues. CDR3 residues: CASSSPRGQENTDTQYF. In DNA form, the CDR3 reads TGTGCCAGCAGTTCACCTCGCGGGCAGGAGAACACAGATACGCAGTATTTT.

The J gene is TRBJ1-1, the V gene TRBV5-4, with D unclear. Trimming took off 3 bases at V and 4 bases at J, with 10 bases between the two ends. CDR3 size: 13 residues. Germline V CDR1 and CDR2: SGHNT, YYREEE (reference sequence). CDR3 in DNA: TGTGCCAGCAGCTGGGGTGGGAGCACTGAAGCTTTCTTT. Its protein is CASSWGGSTEAFF.

The chain couples TRBV10-3 to TRBJ1-1; 9 nucleotides agree with TRBD1. Trimming took 5 bases from V and 3 from J; bases not matched to a gene: 4. Germline values: CDR1 ENHRY, CDR2 SYGVKD. There are 14 residues in the CDR3. CDR3 residues: CAISSQGADTEAFF. In DNA, the CDR3 is TGTGCCATCAGTTCACAGGGGGCAGACACTGAAGCTTTCTTT.

This clone was seen more than once but under ten times. This chain links TRBV7-9 with TRBJ2-3; a possible D gene is TRBD2 (6 bases). The CDR3 runs to 16 residues. Looked up from germline, CDR1 is SEHNR and CDR2 is FQNEAQ (reference sequence). V was clipped by 5 bases and J by 2 bases, with 17 bases between them. CDR3 nucleotides: TGTGCCAGCAGCGAATATCTTAGCGGATACACAGATACGCAGTATTTT. It specifies CASSEYLSGYTDTQYF.

V is TRBV19 and J is TRBJ1-1; a possible D gene is TRBD1 (5 bases). Trimming shortened V by 2 bases and J by 2 bases, and 9 bases separated the two germline ends. Germline V gene lookup returns CDR1 LNHDA and CDR2 SQIVND (reference sequence). The CDR3 sequence is 14 residues long. CDR3 sequence: CASSIRRDNTEAFF. The CDR3 region has the DNA TGTGCCAGTAGTATACGGAGGGACAACACTGAAGCTTTCTTT.

This chain joins TRBV7-3 and TRBJ1-1, with TRBD1 matching over 7 bases. The junction had 5 bases not matched to a gene; V was cut back by 4 bases and J by 0 bases. From germline, CDR1 is SGHTA and CDR2 FQGTGA. This CDR3 contains 15 residues. CDR3 residues: CASSSPGGMNTEAFF. DNA of the CDR3: TGTGCCAGCAGCTCACCAGGGGGGATGAACACTGAAGCTTTCTTT.

V is TRBV19 and J is TRBJ1-5; 7 bases match TRBD1. V gave up 3 bases and J gave up 6 bases; unmatched junction bases: 8. This CDR3 has 15 residues. Germline V lookup: CDR1 LNHDA, CDR2 SQIVND (reference sequence). In DNA, the CDR3 is TGTGCCAGTAGTATGGGCCGCCAGGGGGTTCAGCCCCAGCATTTT. The encoded protein is CASSMGRQGVQPQHF.

In nucleotides, the CDR3 is TGTGCCAGCAGCAAGTCGGGGGGCTCCTACAATGAGCAGTTCTTC. Protein sequence: CASSKSGGSYNEQFF. The genes are TRBV5-4 and TRBJ2-1; 7 nucleotides line up with TRBD2. The CDR3 length is 15 residues. CDR1 and CDR2 (germline): SGHNT, YYREEE (reference sequence). The ends lost 4 bases at V and 0 bases at J; junction bases unmatched: 4. The variable domain in full, completed from reference TRBV5-4 and TRBJ2-1, reads ETGVTQSPTHLIKTRGQQVTLRCSSQSGHNTVSWYQQALGQGPQFIFQYYREEENGRGNFPPRFSGLQFPNYSSELNVNALELDDSALYLCASSKSGGSYNEQFFGPGTRLTVL.

CDR3 bases: TGTGCCAGCAGTCCGGGACTAGCGGGAGGGCCGTTAGTCTACGAGCAGTACTTC. This encodes CASSPGLAGGPLVYEQYF. The chain recombines TRBV27 with TRBJ2-7; 16 bases match TRBD2. V was pared by 5 bases and J by 3 bases, with 10 bases of the junction left unmatched. This CDR3 comprises 18 residues. CDR1 and CDR2 (germline): MNHEY, SMNVEV (reference sequence).

The chain employs TRBV5-1 and TRBJ2-1, with 7 bases fitting TRBD2. CDR1 and CDR2 (germline): SGHRS, YFSETQ. The CDR3 runs to 15 residues. V lost 2 bases and J lost 2; bases outside the gene matches: 4. Here the CDR3 DNA reads TGCGCCAGCAGCTTAGGCGGGAGTACCTACAATGAGCAGTTCTTC. The encoded protein is CASSLGGSTYNEQFF.

The chain has TRBV7-9 and TRBJ1-2, with D unclear. Trimming took off 5 bases at V and 2 bases at J, with 9 bases between the two ends. This CDR3 is 13 amino acids long. Germline CDR1 is SEHNR and CDR2 is FQNEAQ (reference sequence). The CDR3 coding sequence is TGTGCCAGCAGCCCCGGGAACAACTATGGCTACACCTTC. It is translated as CASSPGNNYGYTF.

The chain links TRBV9 to TRBJ1-2; TRBD1 matches 7 bases. CDR3 length: 13 residues. The junction had 3 bases not matched to a gene; V was cut back by 3 bases and J by 4 bases. Looked up from germline, CDR1 is SGDLS and CDR2 is YYNGEE. CDR3 DNA sequence: TGTGCCAGCAGCGGACAGGGACCCTATGGCTACACCTTC. Encoded protein: CASSGQGPYGYTF.

The chain has TRBV28 and TRBJ1-4; D gene ambiguous. The CDR3 contains 13 residues. Germline-derived CDR1 and CDR2 are MDHEN and SYDVKM. With 3 bases removed from V and 8 bases from J, the gap between germline ends came to 10 bases. The CDR3 loop reads CASSFLAEEKLFF. The DNA of the CDR3 is TGTGCCAGCAGTTTTTTGGCTGAAGAAAAACTGTTTTTT.

V gene TRBV7-3 combines with J gene TRBJ2-1; 9 nucleotides align to TRBD2. V lost 2 bases to trimming and J lost 5 bases; unmatched junction nucleotides: 7. This CDR3 is 16 amino acids long. Looked up from germline, CDR1 is SGHTA and CDR2 is FQGTGA. In DNA form, the CDR3 reads TGTGCCAGCAGCTTACTGAACCTAGCGGGGAACAATGAGCAGTTCTTC. This codes for CASSLLNLAGNNEQFF.

V is TRBV15 and J is TRBJ2-1, with 11 bases that match TRBD2. The germline V gene encodes CDR1 LNHNV and CDR2 YYDKDF (reference sequence). The CDR3 spans 18 residues. V shed 5 bases and J 0 bases; nucleotides not matched to a gene: 9. The CDR3 region has the DNA TGTGCCACCAGCCGACCCTCGGGGACTAGCGGCTCCTACAATGAGCAGTTCTTC. Translated, it gives CATSRPSGTSGSYNEQFF.